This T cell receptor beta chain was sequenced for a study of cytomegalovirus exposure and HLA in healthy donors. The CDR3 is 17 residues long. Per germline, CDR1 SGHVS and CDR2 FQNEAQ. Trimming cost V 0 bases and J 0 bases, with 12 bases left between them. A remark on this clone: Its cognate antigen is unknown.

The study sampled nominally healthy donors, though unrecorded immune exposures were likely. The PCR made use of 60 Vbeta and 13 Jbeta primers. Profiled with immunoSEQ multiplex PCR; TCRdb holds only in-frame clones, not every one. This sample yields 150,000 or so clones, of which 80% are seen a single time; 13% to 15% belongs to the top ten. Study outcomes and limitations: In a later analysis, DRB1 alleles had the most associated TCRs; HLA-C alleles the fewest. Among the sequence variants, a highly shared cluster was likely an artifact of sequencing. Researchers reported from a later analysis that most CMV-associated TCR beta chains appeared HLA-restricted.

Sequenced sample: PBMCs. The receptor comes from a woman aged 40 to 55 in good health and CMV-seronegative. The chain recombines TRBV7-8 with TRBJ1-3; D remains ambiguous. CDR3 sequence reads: CASSLAREQSSGNTIYF. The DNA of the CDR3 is TGTGCCAGCAGCTTAGCGCGAGAACAGAGCTCTGGAAACACCATATATTTT.